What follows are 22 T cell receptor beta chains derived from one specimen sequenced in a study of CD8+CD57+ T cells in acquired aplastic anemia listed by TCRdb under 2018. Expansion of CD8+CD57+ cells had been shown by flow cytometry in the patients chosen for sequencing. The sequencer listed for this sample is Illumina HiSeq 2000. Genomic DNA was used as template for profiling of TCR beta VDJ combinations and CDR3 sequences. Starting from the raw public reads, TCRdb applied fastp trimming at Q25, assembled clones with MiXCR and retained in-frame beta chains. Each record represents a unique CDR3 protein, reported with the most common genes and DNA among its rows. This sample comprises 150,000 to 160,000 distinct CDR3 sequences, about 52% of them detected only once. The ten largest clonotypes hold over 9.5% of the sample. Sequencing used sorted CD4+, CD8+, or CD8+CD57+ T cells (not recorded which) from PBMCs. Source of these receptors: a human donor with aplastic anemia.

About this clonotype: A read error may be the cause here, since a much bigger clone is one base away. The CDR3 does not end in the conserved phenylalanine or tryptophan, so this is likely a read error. CDR3 sequence: CASSYSLPPTEAFY. The CDR3 DNA reads as TGTGCCAGCAGTTACTCGTTACCCCCCACTGAAGCTTTCTAT. This chain connects TRBV6-2 or TRBV6-3 to TRBJ1-1; D uncertain. There are 14 residues in the CDR3. Trimming shortened V by 0 bases and J by 4 bases, and 9 bases separated the two germline ends. In germline, CDR1 is MNHEY, CDR2 SVGEGT.

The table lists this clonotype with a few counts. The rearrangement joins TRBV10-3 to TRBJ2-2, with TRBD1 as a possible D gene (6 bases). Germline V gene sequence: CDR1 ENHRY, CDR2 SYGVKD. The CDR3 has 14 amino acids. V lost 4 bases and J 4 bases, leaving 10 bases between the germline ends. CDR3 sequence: CAISAGQSTGELFF. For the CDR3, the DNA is TGTGCCATCAGTGCAGGACAGAGCACCGGGGAGCTGTTTTTT.

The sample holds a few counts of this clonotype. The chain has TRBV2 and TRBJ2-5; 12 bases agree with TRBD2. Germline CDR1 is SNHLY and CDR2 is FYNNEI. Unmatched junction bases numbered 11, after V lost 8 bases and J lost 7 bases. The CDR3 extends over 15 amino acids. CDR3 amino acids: CASLGRTSGKGTQYF. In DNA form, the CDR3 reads TGTGCCAGCTTGGGCCGGACTAGCGGGAAAGGGACCCAGTACTTC.

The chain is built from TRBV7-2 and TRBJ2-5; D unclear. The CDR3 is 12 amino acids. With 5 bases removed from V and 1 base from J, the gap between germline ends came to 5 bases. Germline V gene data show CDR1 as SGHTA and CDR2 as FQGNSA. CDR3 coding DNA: TGTGCCAGCAGCCCCATCCAAGAGACCCAGTACTTC. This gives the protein CASSPIQETQYF.

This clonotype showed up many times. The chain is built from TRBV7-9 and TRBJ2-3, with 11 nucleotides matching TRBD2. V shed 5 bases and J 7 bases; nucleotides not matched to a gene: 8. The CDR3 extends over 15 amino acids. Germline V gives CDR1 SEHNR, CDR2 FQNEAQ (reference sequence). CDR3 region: CASSHLAGGLNTQYF. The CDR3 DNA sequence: TGTGCCAGCAGCCATCTAGCGGGGGGTCTTAATACGCAGTATTTT.

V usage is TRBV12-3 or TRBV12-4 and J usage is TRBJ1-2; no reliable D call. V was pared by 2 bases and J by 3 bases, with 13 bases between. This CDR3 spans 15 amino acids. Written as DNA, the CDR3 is TGTGCCAGCAGTTTATTTTCCGGCGAGCACTATGGCTACACCTTC. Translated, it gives CASSLFSGEHYGYTF.

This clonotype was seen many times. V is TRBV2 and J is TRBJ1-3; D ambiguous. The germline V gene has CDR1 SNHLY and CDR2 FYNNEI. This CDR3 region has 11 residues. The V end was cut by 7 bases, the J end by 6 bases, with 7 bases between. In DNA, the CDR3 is TGTGCCAGCATCGGGTCAAACACCATATATTTT. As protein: CASIGSNTIYF. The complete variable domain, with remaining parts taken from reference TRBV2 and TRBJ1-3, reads EPEVTQTPSHQVTQMGQEVILRCVPISNHLYFYWYRQILGQKVEFLVSFYNNEISEKSEIFDDQFSVERPDGSNFTLKIRSTKLEDSAMYFCASIGSNTIYFGEGSWLTVV.

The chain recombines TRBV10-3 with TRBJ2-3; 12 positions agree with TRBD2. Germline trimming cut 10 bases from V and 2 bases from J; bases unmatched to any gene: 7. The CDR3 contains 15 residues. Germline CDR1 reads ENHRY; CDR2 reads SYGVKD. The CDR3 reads CATLRTSGDTDTQYF. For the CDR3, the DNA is TGTGCCACCCTAAGGACTAGCGGGGACACAGATACGCAGTATTTT.

The CDR3 is CASSSKTGPSSYNSPLHF. The CDR3 DNA sequence: TGTGCCAGCAGCTCGAAGACAGGCCCAAGCTCCTATAATTCACCCCTCCACTTT. The chain links TRBV7-8 to TRBJ1-6; D possibly corresponds to TRBD1 (6 bases). CDR1 is SGHVS and CDR2 is FQNEAQ in the germline V gene. Trimming removed 4 bases from V and 0 bases from J, with 16 bases in between. The CDR3 covers 18 residues.

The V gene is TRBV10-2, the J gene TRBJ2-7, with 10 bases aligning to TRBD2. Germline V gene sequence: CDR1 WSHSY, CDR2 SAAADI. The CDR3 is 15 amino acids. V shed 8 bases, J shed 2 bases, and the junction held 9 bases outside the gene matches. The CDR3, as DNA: TGCGCCAGCGGGGCTAGCGGGGGCCGAGCCTACGAGCAGTACTTC. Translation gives CASGASGGRAYEQYF.

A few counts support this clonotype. The CDR3 here is CATSTPGLEVEQFF. CDR3 nucleotides: TGTGCCACCAGCACCCCGGGACTAGAGGTTGAGCAGTTCTTC. The rearrangement uses TRBV15 and TRBJ2-1; 8 bases match TRBD2. Per germline, CDR1 LNHNV and CDR2 YYDKDF (reference sequence). The junction had 8 bases not matched to a gene; V was cut back by 4 bases and J by 9 bases. This CDR3 spans 14 amino acids.

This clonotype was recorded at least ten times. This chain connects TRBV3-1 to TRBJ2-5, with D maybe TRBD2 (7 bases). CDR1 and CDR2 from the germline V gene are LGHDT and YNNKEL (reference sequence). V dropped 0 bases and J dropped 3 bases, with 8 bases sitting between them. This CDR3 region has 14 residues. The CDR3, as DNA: TGTGCCAGCAGCCAAGAAGGGGGGGAAGAGACCCAGTACTTC. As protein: CASSQEGGEETQYF.

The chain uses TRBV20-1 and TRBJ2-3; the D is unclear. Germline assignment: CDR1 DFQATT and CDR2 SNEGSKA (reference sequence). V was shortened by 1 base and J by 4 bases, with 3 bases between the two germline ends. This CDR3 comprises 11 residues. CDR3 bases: TGCAGTGCTAGAGTGTCAGATACGCAGTATTTT. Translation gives CSARVSDTQYF.

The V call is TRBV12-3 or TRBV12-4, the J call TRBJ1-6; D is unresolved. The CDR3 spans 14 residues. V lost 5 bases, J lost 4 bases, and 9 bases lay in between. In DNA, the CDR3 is TGTGCCAGCAGTGAGACGGCTTATAATTCACCCCTCCACTTT. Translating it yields CASSETAYNSPLHF.

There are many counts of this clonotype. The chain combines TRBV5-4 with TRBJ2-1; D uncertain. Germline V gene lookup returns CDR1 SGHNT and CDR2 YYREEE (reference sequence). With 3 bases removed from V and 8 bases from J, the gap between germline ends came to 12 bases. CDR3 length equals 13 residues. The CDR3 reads CASSSLGSDEQFF. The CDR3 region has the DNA TGTGCCAGCAGCTCCCTCGGTTCGGATGAGCAGTTCTTC.

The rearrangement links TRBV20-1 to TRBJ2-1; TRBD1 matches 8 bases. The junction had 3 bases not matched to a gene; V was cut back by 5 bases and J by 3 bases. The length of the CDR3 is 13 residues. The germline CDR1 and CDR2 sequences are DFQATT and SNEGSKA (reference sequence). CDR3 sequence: CSASGQDYNEQFF. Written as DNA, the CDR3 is TGCAGTGCTTCGGGACAGGACTACAATGAGCAGTTCTTC.

As DNA, the CDR3 is TGTGCCACCAGTGATCCCCTCCGGGGAGGGTGGGGCTACACCTTC. Translated, it gives CATSDPLRGGWGYTF. The chain carries TRBV24-1 and TRBJ1-2; D not resolved. Looked up from germline, CDR1 is KGHDR and CDR2 is SFDVKD. This CDR3 comprises 15 residues. V lost 3 bases, J lost 8 bases, and 18 bases lay in between.

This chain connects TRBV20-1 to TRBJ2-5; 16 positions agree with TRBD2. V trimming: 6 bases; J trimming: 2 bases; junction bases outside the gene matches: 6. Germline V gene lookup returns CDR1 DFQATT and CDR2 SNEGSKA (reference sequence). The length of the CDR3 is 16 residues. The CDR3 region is CSARPGLAGGQETQYF. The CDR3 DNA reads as TGCAGTGCACGACCGGGACTAGCGGGGGGGCAAGAGACCCAGTACTTC.

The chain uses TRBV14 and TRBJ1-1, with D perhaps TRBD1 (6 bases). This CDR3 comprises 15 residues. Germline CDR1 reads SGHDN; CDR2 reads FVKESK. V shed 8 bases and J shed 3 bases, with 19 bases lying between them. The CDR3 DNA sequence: TGTGCCAGCTCACCCCGGGGGGGGGCAGACACTGAAGCTTTCTTT. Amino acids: CASSPRGGADTEAFF.

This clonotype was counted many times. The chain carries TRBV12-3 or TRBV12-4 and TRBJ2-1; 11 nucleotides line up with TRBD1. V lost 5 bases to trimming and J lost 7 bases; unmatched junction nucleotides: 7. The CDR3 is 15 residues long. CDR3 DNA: TGTGCCAGCAGTCCGGGACAGGGGGAAATGAATGAGCAGTTCTTC. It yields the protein CASSPGQGEMNEQFF.

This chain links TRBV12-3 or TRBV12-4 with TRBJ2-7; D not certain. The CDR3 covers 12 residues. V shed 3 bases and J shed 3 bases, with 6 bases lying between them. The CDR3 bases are TGTGCCAGCAGTTTGCATAGCTACGAGCAGTACTTC. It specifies CASSLHSYEQYF.

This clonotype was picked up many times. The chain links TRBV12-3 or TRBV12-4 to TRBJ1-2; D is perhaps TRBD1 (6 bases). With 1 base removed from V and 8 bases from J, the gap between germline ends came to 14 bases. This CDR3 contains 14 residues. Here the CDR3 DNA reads TGTGCCAGCAGTTTAGGGACAGAACATCCCGGCTACACCTTC. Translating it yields CASSLGTEHPGYTF.